A selection of T cell receptor beta chains follows, all from one sample in a study of blood T cell repertoires in COVID-19. The data were produced by immunoSEQ multiplex PCR, yet TCRdb's version contains in-frame clones alone and is incomplete. The data hold roughly 170,000 clones, with 85% to 90% observed a single time. The sequenced sample was peripheral blood. The receptors stem from a man aged 35 to 55 with active or convalescent COVID-19. Each CDR3 is given with its conserved first and last residue. A D gene is named only where the DNA matches it firmly. Not all rows give a size; the values are once, few, many and, for expanded clones, a class.

J gene: TRBJ2-5; clone size: .; V gene: TRBV27; D gene: TRBD2; CDR3 protein: CASSPRASGGLQETQYF; CDR3 DNA: TGTGCCAGCAGTCCAAGGGCCAGCGGGGGGTTACAAGAGACCCAGTACTTC
J gene: TRBJ1-1; clone size: .; V gene: TRBV2; D gene: TRBD1; CDR3 protein: CATPGTGDTEAFF; CDR3 DNA: TGTGCCACCCCCGGGACAGGGGACACTGAAGCTTTCTTT
J gene: TRBJ2-5; clone size: .; V gene: TRBV7-2; D gene: TRBD1; CDR3 protein: CASSLDGTGGTQYF; CDR3 DNA: TGTGCCAGCAGCTTAGACGGGACAGGGGGTACCCAGTACTTC
J gene: TRBJ2-7; clone size: .; V gene: TRBV4-3; D gene: .; CDR3 protein: CASSQDWGESYEQYF; CDR3 DNA: TGCGCCAGCAGCCAAGATTGGGGAGAGTCCTACGAGCAGTACTTC
J gene: TRBJ2-3; clone size: .; V gene: TRBV3-1/TRBV3-2; D gene: TRBD1; CDR3 protein: CASSHPLWTGEVGDTQYF; CDR3 DNA: TGTGCCAGCAGCCACCCTTTATGGACAGGGGAGGTGGGAGATACGCAGTATTTT
J gene: TRBJ2-7; clone size: .; V gene: TRBV9; D gene: .; CDR3 protein: CASSAGGQFYEQYF; CDR3 DNA: TGTGCCAGCAGCGCTGGGGGACAATTCTACGAGCAGTACTTC
J gene: TRBJ1-2; clone size: once; V gene: TRBV10-3; D gene: .; CDR3 protein: CAISAGPDYGYTF; CDR3 DNA: TGTGCCATCAGTGCAGGGCCCGACTATGGCTACACCTTC
J gene: TRBJ2-2; clone size: .; V gene: TRBV5-4; D gene: .; CDR3 protein: CASSTGLPGNTGELFF; CDR3 DNA: TGTGCCAGCAGCACCGGACTTCCGGGTAACACCGGGGAGCTGTTTTTT
J gene: TRBJ2-7; clone size: .; V gene: TRBV7-2; D gene: .; CDR3 protein: CASSPRLGGYEQYF; CDR3 DNA: TGTGCCAGCAGCCCTCGGCTAGGAGGGTACGAGCAGTACTTC
J gene: TRBJ1-2; clone size: .; V gene: TRBV27; D gene: .; CDR3 protein: CASSSIGGAGASIGGYTF; CDR3 DNA: TGTGCCAGCAGCTCAATTGGGGGCGCCGGGGCCTCCATTGGTGGCTACACCTTC
J gene: TRBJ2-5; clone size: .; V gene: TRBV5-5; D gene: .; CDR3 protein: CASSLTTGIQETQYF; CDR3 DNA: TGTGCCAGCAGCTTGACCACAGGGATCCAAGAGACCCAGTACTTC
J gene: TRBJ2-7; clone size: .; V gene: TRBV4-2; D gene: .; CDR3 protein: CASSKEWDTYEQYF; CDR3 DNA: TGTGCCAGCAGCAAGGAGTGGGACACCTACGAGCAGTACTTC
J gene: TRBJ1-1; clone size: once; V gene: TRBV12-3/TRBV12-4; D gene: .; CDR3 protein: CASSFGTEAFF; CDR3 DNA: TGTGCCAGCAGTTTCGGGACTGAAGCTTTCTTT
J gene: TRBJ1-1; clone size: .; V gene: TRBV12-5; D gene: .; CDR3 protein: CASGYMNTEAFF; CDR3 DNA: TGTGCTAGTGGGTACATGAACACTGAAGCTTTCTTT
J gene: TRBJ2-5; clone size: .; V gene: TRBV15; D gene: .; CDR3 protein: CATSRPGLSQETQYF; CDR3 DNA: TGTGCCACCAGCAGGCCGGGACTGTCTCAAGAGACCCAGTACTTC
J gene: TRBJ2-1; clone size: .; V gene: TRBV11-3; D gene: .; CDR3 protein: CASSGPSDSSYNEQFF; CDR3 DNA: TGTGCCAGCAGCGGACCTAGCGATAGCTCCTACAATGAGCAGTTCTTC
J gene: TRBJ2-7; clone size: .; V gene: TRBV30; D gene: .; CDR3 protein: CAWSANSYEQYF; CDR3 DNA: TGTGCCTGGAGTGCCAATAGCTACGAGCAGTACTTC
J gene: TRBJ1-3; clone size: .; V gene: TRBV9; D gene: .; CDR3 protein: CASSPGNTIYF; CDR3 DNA: TGTGCCAGCAGCCCAGGAAACACCATATATTTT
J gene: TRBJ1-3; clone size: .; V gene: TRBV10-3; D gene: TRBD1; CDR3 protein: CAISPGQGGGNTIYF; CDR3 DNA: TGTGCCATCAGCCCGGGACAGGGCGGTGGAAACACCATATATTTT
J gene: TRBJ2-5; clone size: .; V gene: TRBV5-1; D gene: .; CDR3 protein: CASSGSQETQYF; CDR3 DNA: TGCGCCAGCAGTGGCAGCCAAGAGACCCAGTACTTC
J gene: TRBJ1-4; clone size: .; V gene: TRBV28; D gene: .; CDR3 protein: CASSRTGAGNEKLFF; CDR3 DNA: TGTGCCAGCAGTAGGACCGGCGCAGGGAATGAAAAACTGTTTTTT
J gene: TRBJ1-2; clone size: .; V gene: TRBV5-6; D gene: TRBD1; CDR3 protein: CASSDSGGNGYTF; CDR3 DNA: TGTGCCAGCAGCGACTCAGGGGGGAATGGCTACACCTTC
J gene: TRBJ2-1; clone size: .; V gene: TRBV19; D gene: TRBD2; CDR3 protein: CASKGSEERGKRSYNEQFF; CDR3 DNA: TGTGCCAGTAAAGGGTCCGAGGAGCGGGGGAAGCGGTCCTACAATGAGCAGTTCTTC
J gene: TRBJ1-5; clone size: once; V gene: TRBV7-7; D gene: TRBD1; CDR3 protein: CASSEGQSQPQHF; CDR3 DNA: TGTGCTAGCAGCGAGGGACAGTCCCAGCCCCAGCATTTT
J gene: TRBJ1-5; clone size: .; V gene: TRBV10-2; D gene: .; CDR3 protein: CATGTGLNQPQHF; CDR3 DNA: TGCGCCACCGGGACGGGACTTAATCAGCCCCAGCATTTT
J gene: TRBJ2-5; clone size: .; V gene: TRBV5-1; D gene: TRBD2; CDR3 protein: CASSENLAAQETQYF; CDR3 DNA: TGCGCCAGCAGCGAAAATCTAGCGGCCCAAGAGACCCAGTACTTC
J gene: TRBJ2-7; clone size: .; V gene: TRBV30; D gene: .; CDR3 protein: CAWRTGNAYEQYF; CDR3 DNA: TGTGCCTGGAGAACAGGCAACGCCTACGAGCAGTACTTC
J gene: TRBJ2-6; clone size: .; V gene: TRBV6-5; D gene: .; CDR3 protein: CASAYDVSGANVLTF; CDR3 DNA: TGTGCCAGTGCCTATGATGTCTCTGGGGCCAACGTCCTGACTTTC
J gene: TRBJ2-2; clone size: .; V gene: TRBV5-1; D gene: TRBD1; CDR3 protein: CASSSDRGTWELFF; CDR3 DNA: TGCGCCAGCAGCTCGGACAGGGGCACCTGGGAGCTGTTTTTT
J gene: TRBJ1-1; clone size: .; V gene: TRBV9; D gene: TRBD1; CDR3 protein: CASSEGQGAPEAFF; CDR3 DNA: TGTGCCAGCAGCGAGGGACAGGGGGCCCCTGAAGCTTTCTTT
J gene: TRBJ1-2; clone size: .; V gene: TRBV2; D gene: .; CDR3 protein: CASRRQHGYTF; CDR3 DNA: TGTGCCAGCAGGCGACAGCATGGCTACACCTTC
J gene: TRBJ1-5; clone size: .; V gene: TRBV5-1; D gene: .; CDR3 protein: CASSLGRNQPQHF; CDR3 DNA: TGCGCCAGCAGCTTAGGGAGGAATCAGCCCCAGCATTTT
J gene: TRBJ1-1; clone size: .; V gene: TRBV7-9; D gene: .; CDR3 protein: CASSLAGGRAEAFF; CDR3 DNA: TGTGCCAGCAGCTTAGCCGGGGGTCGGGCTGAAGCTTTCTTT
J gene: TRBJ2-4; clone size: .; V gene: TRBV19; D gene: TRBD1; CDR3 protein: CASSIERARDRGKNIQYF; CDR3 DNA: TGTGCCAGTAGTATAGAGAGGGCCCGGGACAGGGGCAAGAACATTCAGTACTTC
J gene: TRBJ2-5; clone size: .; V gene: TRBV29-1; D gene: .; CDR3 protein: CSVREDEETQYF; CDR3 DNA: TGCAGCGTCAGGGAGGATGAAGAGACCCAGTACTTC
J gene: TRBJ1-5; clone size: .; V gene: TRBV28; D gene: .; CDR3 protein: CASSLSRGYSNQPQHF; CDR3 DNA: TGTGCCAGCAGTTTAAGTAGGGGGTATAGCAATCAGCCCCAGCATTTT
J gene: TRBJ2-1; clone size: .; V gene: TRBV7-8; D gene: TRBD1; CDR3 protein: CASSSGPGQGYNEQFF; CDR3 DNA: TGTGCCAGCAGCTCTGGGCCGGGACAGGGATACAATGAGCAGTTCTTC
J gene: TRBJ2-1; clone size: few; V gene: TRBV11-2; D gene: .; CDR3 protein: CASSRPFRDSEQFF; CDR3 DNA: TGTGCCAGCAGCCGACCATTCCGGGACTCAGAGCAGTTCTTC
J gene: TRBJ1-6; clone size: .; V gene: TRBV7-9; D gene: .; CDR3 protein: CASSQDRALRNNSPLHF; CDR3 DNA: TGTGCCAGCAGCCAGGACAGAGCCCTGCGAAATAATTCACCCCTCCACTTT
J gene: TRBJ2-7; clone size: .; V gene: TRBV7-8; D gene: TRBD2; CDR3 protein: CASSLVLAGGDPYEQYF; CDR3 DNA: TGTGCCAGCAGCTTAGTTCTTGCCGGGGGGGATCCCTACGAGCAGTACTTC
J gene: TRBJ2-2; clone size: .; V gene: TRBV7-3; D gene: .; CDR3 protein: CASSLESGRTGELFF; CDR3 DNA: TGTGCCAGCAGCTTAGAGTCAGGGCGGACCGGGGAGCTGTTTTTT
J gene: TRBJ2-7; clone size: .; V gene: TRBV6-1; D gene: TRBD1; CDR3 protein: CASSDPLGQAYEQYF; CDR3 DNA: TGTGCCAGCAGTGACCCTCTCGGACAGGCTTACGAGCAGTACTTC
J gene: TRBJ2-2; clone size: .; V gene: TRBV15; D gene: TRBD2; CDR3 protein: CATSRALAGGLGGELFF; CDR3 DNA: TGTGCCACCAGCAGGGCCCTAGCGGGGGGGCTCGGCGGGGAGCTGTTTTTT